This T cell receptor (beta chain) stems from a study of blood T cell repertoires in COVID-19. The V end was cut by 8 bases, the J end by 3 bases, with 17 bases between. Germline values: CDR1 MDHEN, CDR2 SYDVKM. The CDR3 covers 15 residues. Clones were sequenced by immunoSEQ multiplex PCR, and TCRdb holds only the in-frame ones, with some missing. The sample yields about 310,000 clones, around 87% seen once. This chain connects TRBV28 to TRBJ1-5; possibly TRBD1 for D (6 bases). The specimen sequenced was peripheral blood. This TCR came from a man aged 65 to 85 with acute or convalescent COVID-19. The CDR3 sequence is CASRRPTGTNQPQHF. CDR3 in DNA: TGTGCCAGCCGACGCCCTACAGGGACCAATCAGCCCCAGCATTTT.